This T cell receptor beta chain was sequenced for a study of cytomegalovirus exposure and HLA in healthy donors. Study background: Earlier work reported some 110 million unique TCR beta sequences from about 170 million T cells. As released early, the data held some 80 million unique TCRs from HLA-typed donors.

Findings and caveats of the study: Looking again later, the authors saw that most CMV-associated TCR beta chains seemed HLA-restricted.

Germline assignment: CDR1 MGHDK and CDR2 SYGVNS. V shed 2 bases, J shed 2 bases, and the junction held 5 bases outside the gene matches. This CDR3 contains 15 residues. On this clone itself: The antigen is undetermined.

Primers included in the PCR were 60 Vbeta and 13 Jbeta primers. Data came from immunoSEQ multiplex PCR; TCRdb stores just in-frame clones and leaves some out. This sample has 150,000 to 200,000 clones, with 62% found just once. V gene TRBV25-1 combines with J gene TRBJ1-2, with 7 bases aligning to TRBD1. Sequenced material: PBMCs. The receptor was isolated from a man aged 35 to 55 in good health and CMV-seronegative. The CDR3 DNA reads TGTGCCAGCAGTGAAACAGGGGCGATAAACTATGGCTACACCTTC. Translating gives CASSETGAINYGYTF.